The rows below give T cell receptor beta chains drawn from one sample of a study of cytomegalovirus exposure and HLA in healthy donors. TCRdb's table, derived via immunoSEQ multiplex PCR, lists solely in-frame clones and lacks some. The data show more than 150,000 clones, roughly 84% seen once. The sample was PBMCs. The receptors shown here come from a boy between 5 and 17 years old in good health and CMV-seronegative. The CDR3 runs from the conserved cysteine through the conserved F or W. Fields, in order: D gene, V gene, J gene, clone size, CDR3 protein, CDR3 DNA. The D gene is left open where the match is weak. Clone size is stated in some rows and not others, as once, few, many or a class when expanded.

>NA|TRBV6-6|TRBJ2-5|few
CASIREGTQYF
TGTGCCAGCATCAGGGAAGGGACCCAGTACTTC
>NA|TRBV2|TRBJ1-1|NA
CASSQGSRSAFF
TGTGCCAGCAGCCAGGGATCTCGGAGTGCTTTCTTT
>TRBD1|TRBV5-8|TRBJ1-1|NA
CASSTDRVGKAFF
TGTGCCAGCAGTACTGACAGGGTTGGAAAAGCTTTCTTT
>TRBD1|TRBV5-1|TRBJ2-7|NA
CASSYNRGRSYEQYF
TGCGCCAGCAGTTATAACAGGGGGCGAAGCTACGAGCAGTACTTC
>NA|TRBV6-5|TRBJ2-6|few
CASTYPTSGANVLTF
TGTGCCAGCACCTACCCCACTTCTGGGGCCAACGTCCTGACTTTC
>NA|TRBV5-4|TRBJ2-1|NA
CASSLWGGYSYNEQFF
TGTGCCAGCAGCTTGTGGGGGGGCTACTCCTACAATGAGCAGTTCTTC
>NA|TRBV6-4|TRBJ2-1|NA
CASSDGGTSSYNEQFF
TGTGCCAGCAGTGACGGCGGGACGAGCTCCTACAATGAGCAGTTCTTC
>TRBD1|TRBV2|TRBJ2-1|NA
CASSEALQGANEQFF
TGTGCCAGCAGTGAAGCCCTACAGGGGGCAAATGAGCAGTTCTTC
>NA|TRBV9|TRBJ1-5|once
CASSDRGDQPQHF
TGTGCCAGCAGCGACCGGGGGGATCAGCCCCAGCATTTT
>TRBD1|TRBV7-7|TRBJ2-7|few
CASSQGQGLYEQYF
TGTGCTAGCAGCCAAGGACAGGGATTATACGAGCAGTACTTC
>NA|TRBV2|TRBJ2-1|NA
CASSDRGNSYNEQFF
TGTGCCAGCAGTGACAGGGGTAACTCCTACAATGAGCAGTTCTTC
>NA|TRBV7-2|TRBJ2-1|NA
CASSLGTANEQFF
TGTGCCAGCAGCTTAGGGACTGCAAATGAGCAGTTCTTC
>NA|TRBV28|TRBJ1-4|NA
CASSLSLGGEKLFF
TGTGCCAGCAGTTTATCTCTAGGCGGAGAAAAACTGTTTTTT
>NA|TRBV7-2|TRBJ1-6|once
CASSTSQGFYNSPLHF
TGTGCCAGCAGCACATCACAGGGATTTTATAATTCACCCCTCCACTTT
>TRBD1|TRBV9|TRBJ2-3|NA
CASSALQQGAVGDTQYF
TGTGCCAGCAGCGCATTGCAACAGGGGGCTGTGGGAGATACGCAGTATTTT
>TRBD1|TRBV27|TRBJ2-5|once
CASSLVGQGETQYF
TGTGCCAGCAGTTTAGTGGGACAGGGCGAGACCCAGTACTTC
>TRBD2|TRBV7-6|TRBJ2-2|NA
CASSPISGRGTGELFF
TGTGCCAGCAGCCCAATTAGCGGGAGGGGCACCGGGGAGCTGTTTTTT
>TRBD1|TRBV5-6|TRBJ1-1|once
CASSLWDRAKPNTEAFF
TGTGCCAGCAGCTTGTGGGACAGGGCTAAACCGAACACTGAAGCTTTCTTT
>TRBD1|TRBV29-1|TRBJ1-5|once
CSVASGGGNQPQHF
TGCAGCGTTGCTTCAGGGGGAGGCAATCAGCCCCAGCATTTT
>NA|TRBV30|TRBJ2-7|NA
CAWGVGGGSYEQYF
TGTGCCTGGGGGGTGGGAGGCGGCTCCTACGAGCAGTACTTC
>NA|TRBV7-2|TRBJ2-3|NA
CASTQTDTQYF
TGTGCCAGCACCCAGACAGATACGCAGTATTTT
>TRBD2|TRBV7-3|TRBJ2-1|NA
CASSLNGGTNNEQFF
TGTGCCAGCAGCTTAAATGGGGGGACTAACAATGAGCAGTTCTTC
>NA|TRBV5-6|TRBJ2-5|NA
CASSLRAETQYF
TGTGCCAGCAGCTTGAGAGCCGAGACCCAGTACTTC
>NA|TRBV6-5|TRBJ1-2|once
CASSYSSTYDGYTF
TGTGCCAGCAGTTACTCGTCCACATATGATGGCTACACCTTC
>NA|TRBV6-1|TRBJ2-7|NA
CASSGKDSEWQYF
TGTGCCAGCAGCGGGAAGGACAGCGAGTGGCAGTACTTC